This passage covers 7 T cell receptor beta chains from one sample sequenced in a study of shared clonotypes between healthy human individuals. Here immunoSEQ multiplex PCR was the method, and the copy in TCRdb shows in-frame clones only, minus some. The sample yields about 1,900,000 clones, 85% to 95% seen once. CD45RO-negative CD8 cells positively selected for CCR7 made up the naive population, which excluded terminally differentiated effector memory CD45RA+ cells. The sample was naive CD8+ T cells sorted from blood. The receptors were gathered from a man between 18 and 29 years old in good health.

The chain carries TRBV5-4 and TRBJ2-5; TRBD1 might be the D (5 bases). The germline gives CDR1 SGHNT, CDR2 YYREEE (reference sequence). The CDR3 is 14 residues long. The V end was cut by 2 bases, the J end by 5 bases, with 13 bases between. The CDR3 spells CASSLGMGLETQYF. The CDR3 DNA sequence: TGTGCCAGCAGCTTAGGTATGGGGCTGGAGACCCAGTACTTC.

The J gene is TRBJ2-7, the V gene TRBV27; 7 nucleotides match TRBD1. With 10 bases clipped from V and 0 bases from J, the junction kept 6 bases outside the gene matches. Germline V gives CDR1 MNHEY, CDR2 SMNVEV (reference sequence). The CDR3 has 13 residues. The CDR3 bases are TGTGCCACCGCCAGGGGGAACTCCTACGAGCAGTACTTC. This gives the protein CATARGNSYEQYF.

This chain links TRBV28 with TRBJ1-2; 7 bases are shared with TRBD1. CDR1 MDHEN and CDR2 SYDVKM come from the germline V gene. The CDR3 contains 14 residues. With 4 bases clipped from V and 4 bases from J, the junction kept 6 bases outside the gene matches. CDR3 amino acids: CASSYDRDLYGYTF. Written as DNA, the CDR3 is TGTGCCAGCAGTTACGACAGGGACCTCTATGGCTACACCTTC.

The rearrangement links TRBV19 to TRBJ1-1, with no clear D. The CDR3 runs to 13 residues. V shed 8 bases and J shed 4 bases, with 14 bases lying between them. The germline V gene encodes CDR1 LNHDA and CDR2 SQIVND (reference sequence). CDR3 sequence: CASGENGPTEAFF. The CDR3 coding sequence is TGTGCCAGTGGAGAAAACGGCCCCACTGAAGCTTTCTTT.

The rearrangement links TRBV4-1 to TRBJ2-3, with 8 bases that match TRBD1. Germline V gives CDR1 MGHRA, CDR2 YSYEKL. J lost 3 bases, V lost 1 base, and 3 bases had no gene match. This CDR3 is built from 15 residues. CDR3 nucleotides: TGCGCCAGCAGCCAAGGGACAGGGCTTACAGATACGCAGTATTTT. The encoded protein is CASSQGTGLTDTQYF.

In nucleotides, the CDR3 is TGCAGCGTTGTGGGAGATCCAAGCTCTGGGGCCAACGTCCTGACTTTC. This gives the protein CSVVGDPSSGANVLTF. The V gene is TRBV29-1, the J gene TRBJ2-6, with D possibly being TRBD2 (5 bases). Germline V gives CDR1 SQVTM, CDR2 ANQGSEA. This CDR3 has 16 amino acids. With 4 bases removed from V and 0 bases from J, the gap between germline ends came to 13 bases.

The chain couples TRBV5-1 to TRBJ2-1; 16 bases match TRBD2. The V gene's germline CDR1 is SGHRS and CDR2 YFSETQ. This CDR3 contains 17 residues. V shed 3 bases, J shed 2 bases, and the junction held 2 bases outside the gene matches. The CDR3 loop is CASSSGLAGGPYNEQFF. CDR3 sequence (DNA): TGCGCCAGCAGCTCGGGACTAGCGGGGGGGCCCTACAATGAGCAGTTCTTC. The whole variable domain, filled in from reference TRBV5-1 and TRBJ2-1, reads KAGVTQTPRYLIKTRGQQVTLSCSPISGHRSVSWYQQTPGQGLQFLFEYFSETQRNKGNFPGRFSGRQFSNSRSEMNVSTLELGDSALYLCASSSGLAGGPYNEQFFGPGTRLTVL.